These 30 T cell receptor beta chains originate from one sample sequenced in a study of blood T cell repertoires in COVID-19. Sequencing used immunoSEQ multiplex PCR; TCRdb keeps in-frame clones, though not all of them. The sample has approximately 220,000 clones; around four fifths are singletons. Specimen: PBMCs or T cells enriched from blood (not recorded which). The receptors stem from a woman between 45 and 65 years old who had been exposed to COVID-19.

The chain joins TRBV5-5 to TRBJ2-7; 8 bases map to TRBD1. The V segment lost 0 bases and the J segment 4 bases; nucleotides outside the gene matches: 6. This CDR3 has 15 residues. CDR1 is SGHKS, CDR2 YYEKEE, per germline (reference sequence). This CDR3 is CASSLAGDRRYEQYF. The CDR3 region has the DNA TGTGCCAGCAGCTTGGCGGGGGACAGGCGTTACGAGCAGTACTTC.

This clone was observed once. The chain couples TRBV7-9 to TRBJ1-2; 8 bases line up with TRBD1. This CDR3 has 13 residues. Germline V gives CDR1 SEHNR, CDR2 FQNEAQ (reference sequence). Trimming took 6 bases from V and 3 from J; bases not matched to a gene: 3. CDR3: CASSPTGDYGYTF. CDR3 nucleotide sequence: TGTGCCAGCAGTCCGACAGGGGACTATGGCTACACCTTC. Drawing the rest from reference TRBV7-9 and TRBJ1-2, the complete variable domain is DTGVSQNPRHKITKRGQNVTFRCDPISEHNRLYWYRQTLGQGPEFLTYFQNEAQLEKSRLLSDRFSAERPKGSFSTLEIQRTEQGDSAMYLCASSPTGDYGYTFGSGTRLTVV.

The rearrangement links TRBV27 to TRBJ1-2; perhaps TRBD1 as D (5 bases). The CDR3 spans 14 residues. With 7 bases removed from V and 2 bases from J, the gap between germline ends came to 14 bases. Germline V gene sequence: CDR1 MNHEY, CDR2 SMNVEV (reference sequence). The CDR3 protein is CASKVTSGNYGYTF. DNA of the CDR3: TGTGCCAGCAAGGTAACGTCAGGGAACTATGGCTACACCTTC.

V and J are TRBV18 and TRBJ2-1; D is unclear. Germline V gives CDR1 KGHSH, CDR2 LQKENI. The V and J ends lost 1 base and 0 bases respectively, with 10 bases between them. CDR3 length: 16 residues. Here the CDR3 DNA reads TGTGCCAGCTCACCACGAAGTTCGAGCTCCTACAATGAGCAGTTCTTC. Translating gives CASSPRSSSSYNEQFF.

This chain uses TRBV5-1 with TRBJ2-4, with 8 bases aligning to TRBD1. The CDR3 runs to 13 residues. Germline CDR1 is SGHRS and CDR2 is YFSETQ. Unmatched junction bases numbered 1, after V lost 0 bases and J lost 8 bases. CDR3 amino acids: CASSLVTGDIQYF. CDR3 sequence (DNA): TGCGCCAGCAGCTTGGTGACAGGGGACATTCAGTACTTC.

This chain connects TRBV7-7 to TRBJ2-2; D is perhaps TRBD1 (5 bases). Trimming shortened V by 5 bases and J by 6 bases, and 16 bases separated the two germline ends. This CDR3 region has 15 residues. In germline, CDR1 is SSHAT, CDR2 FNYEAQ (reference sequence). This chain's CDR3 is CASSPGHGRAGELFF. The DNA for the CDR3 is TGTGCCAGCAGCCCGGGTCACGGCAGGGCCGGGGAGCTGTTTTTT.

The chain joins TRBV2 to TRBJ2-7; D uncertain. Per the germline V gene, CDR1 is SNHLY and CDR2 is FYNNEI. V dropped 1 base and J dropped 0 bases, with 10 bases sitting between them. This CDR3 comprises 15 residues. The CDR3 nucleotides are TGTGCCAGCAGTGAAGAGCACAGAAGCTCCTACGAGCAGTACTTC. This sequence encodes CASSEEHRSSYEQYF.

The chain employs TRBV11-2 and TRBJ2-1; D is uncertain. Germline CDR1 is SGHAT and CDR2 is FQNNGV. The V end was cut by 7 bases, the J end by 0 bases, with 10 bases between. The CDR3 has 14 amino acids. The CDR3 is CASNLYSSYNEQFF. In nucleotides, the CDR3 is TGTGCCAGCAACCTATATAGCTCCTACAATGAGCAGTTCTTC.

V is TRBV4-1 and J is TRBJ1-6; the D gene is possibly TRBD1 (6 bases). The V gene's germline CDR1 is MGHRA and CDR2 YSYEKL. The CDR3 is 16 residues long. The V end was cut by 0 bases, the J end by 10 bases, with 16 bases between. The CDR3: CASSQDMGRGVSPLHF. CDR3 sequence (DNA): TGCGCCAGCAGCCAAGATATGGGCAGGGGCGTCTCACCCCTCCACTTT.

This clone came up once. V is TRBV25-1 and J is TRBJ1-1; 12 positions agree with TRBD1. The V gene's germline CDR1 is MGHDK and CDR2 SYGVNS. With V trimmed by 1 base and J by 10 bases, 7 bases remained unmatched. The CDR3 runs to 15 residues. The CDR3 spells CASSESGDRGLIAFF. In DNA form, the CDR3 reads TGTGCCAGCAGTGAATCCGGGGACAGGGGGCTTATAGCTTTCTTT.

This clone turned up a few times. The chain combines TRBV28 with TRBJ2-2; D may be TRBD1 (5 bases). Germline CDR1 is MDHEN and CDR2 is SYDVKM. The CDR3 sequence is 14 residues long. V was clipped by 5 bases and J by 9 bases, with 16 bases between them. Here the CDR3 DNA reads TGTGCCAGCAGTCCCGGTAGGGGCTTCCGGGAGCTGTTTTTT. This sequence encodes CASSPGRGFRELFF.

This clone was recorded once. This chain links TRBV28 with TRBJ2-1; TRBD1 matches at 9 bases. The V segment lost 11 bases and the J segment 4 bases; nucleotides outside the gene matches: 6. The germline V gene encodes CDR1 MDHEN and CDR2 SYDVKM. This CDR3 is built from 13 residues. The CDR3 nucleotides read TGTGCCTTGGGCGGGACAGGGTACAATGAGCAGTTCTTC. This encodes CALGGTGYNEQFF. Using reference TRBV28 and TRBJ2-1 for the parts outside the CDR3, the full variable domain is DVKVTQSSRYLVKRTGEKVFLECVQDMDHENMFWYRQDPGLGLRLIYFSYDVKMKEKGDIPEGYSVSREKKERFSLILESASTNQTSMYLCALGGTGYNEQFFGPGTRLTVL.

The chain couples TRBV18 to TRBJ2-3; a possible D gene is TRBD1 (6 bases). The CDR3 consists of 19 residues. V lost 1 base to trimming and J lost 5 bases, with 25 bases between them. The germline gives CDR1 KGHSH, CDR2 LQKENI. The CDR3 is CASSPLVSRDTFVRDTQYF. CDR3 bases: TGTGCCAGCTCACCACTGGTTTCACGGGACACCTTTGTTAGAGATACGCAGTATTTT.

For the CDR3, the DNA is TGTGCCAGCAGTCGGGTTCGGGGGGGGAGTACTGAAGCTTTCTTT. Its translation is CASSRVRGGSTEAFF. This chain links TRBV6-5 with TRBJ1-1; D possibly corresponds to TRBD1 (5 bases). The CDR3 length is 15 residues. Trimming left V 5 bases short and J 5 bases short, with 18 bases between. The germline CDR1 and CDR2 sequences are MNHEY and SVGAGI.

This chain connects TRBV7-9 to TRBJ2-2; possible D gene TRBD2, 5 bases. V gave up 3 bases and J gave up 5 bases, with 13 bases separating them. This CDR3 has 15 amino acids. Germline V CDR1 and CDR2: SEHNR, FQNEAQ (reference sequence). CDR3 protein: CASSFARTGTGELFF. The CDR3 bases are TGTGCCAGCAGCTTTGCCAGGACGGGGACCGGGGAGCTGTTTTTT.

This chain connects TRBV10-2 to TRBJ2-1; maybe TRBD2 (5 bases). The ends were cut back, 7 bases at V and 0 bases at J, with 10 bases in the middle. CDR1 WSHSY and CDR2 SAAADI come from the germline V gene. This CDR3 is 14 amino acids long. The CDR3 protein is CASNTGSSYNEQFF. The CDR3 nucleotides are TGCGCCAGCAACACGGGGAGCTCCTACAATGAGCAGTTCTTC.

The table lists this clone with a few counts. V usage is TRBV5-4 and J usage is TRBJ2-1; possibly TRBD1 for D (6 bases). The V gene's germline CDR1 is SGHNT and CDR2 YYREEE (reference sequence). CDR3 length equals 15 residues. Deletions cut 4 bases from V and 0 bases from J, with 11 bases between. The CDR3 nucleotides are TGTGCCAGCAGCCAGGGACAATCCTCCTACAATGAGCAGTTCTTC. This translates into CASSQGQSSYNEQFF.

This clone was recorded only once. The CDR3 sequence is CSASPLAGATQETQYF. The DNA of the CDR3 is TGCAGTGCTAGTCCACTAGCGGGGGCTACCCAAGAGACCCAGTACTTC. V and J are TRBV20-1 and TRBJ2-5, with 11 bases fitting TRBD2. Trimming cost V 3 bases and J 1 base; bases outside gene matches: 7. The germline gives CDR1 DFQATT, CDR2 SNEGSKA (reference sequence). The CDR3 loop spans 16 amino acids.

The chain uses TRBV6-5 and TRBJ2-7; D is perhaps TRBD2 (6 bases). CDR1 and CDR2 from the germline V gene are MNHEY and SVGAGI. Trimming stripped 4 bases from V and 0 bases from J, with 10 bases between. The CDR3 spans 14 residues. The CDR3 protein is CASSFTGSSYEQYF. In DNA form, the CDR3 reads TGTGCCAGCAGTTTTACCGGGAGCTCCTACGAGCAGTACTTC.

J is TRBJ2-3 and V is TRBV19; maybe TRBD1 (6 bases). This CDR3 contains 12 residues. CDR1 LNHDA and CDR2 SQIVND come from the germline V gene (reference sequence). V was shortened by 6 bases and J by 6 bases, with 10 bases between the two germline ends. CDR3 sequence reads: CASSFTGDTQYF. CDR3 in DNA: TGTGCCAGTAGCTTTACAGGGGATACGCAGTATTTT.

This clone was counted many times. The genes are TRBV6-1 and TRBJ1-2; D call uncertain. The CDR3 contains 13 residues. The germline V gene has CDR1 MNHNS and CDR2 SASEGT. Trimming removed 6 bases at V and 8 bases at J, with 16 bases between. This chain's CDR3 is CASSPVRERGYTF. The CDR3 region has the DNA TGTGCCAGCAGCCCAGTTAGGGAGAGGGGCTACACCTTC.

This clone was recorded at least ten times. The gene calls are TRBV12-3 or TRBV12-4 and TRBJ1-2, with TRBD1 as a possible D gene (5 bases). The CDR3 covers 13 residues. The ends were cut back, 8 bases at V and 4 bases at J, with 14 bases in the middle. This CDR3 reads CASGDGGSYGYTF. The CDR3 coding sequence is TGTGCCAGCGGGGACGGAGGGTCCTATGGCTACACCTTC.

DNA of the CDR3: TGCAGCGCCGGACAGGGTACCTACAATGAGCAGTTCTTC. This encodes CSAGQGTYNEQFF. The chain recombines TRBV29-1 with TRBJ2-1; 8 positions agree with TRBD1. Germline values: CDR1 SQVTM, CDR2 ANQGSEA. The V and J ends lost 7 bases and 2 bases, in that order; junction bases with no gene match: 4. The CDR3 is 13 residues long.

The chain employs TRBV12-5 and TRBJ1-1, with a weak D call TRBD1 (6 bases). The CDR3 is 14 amino acids. CDR1 and CDR2 from the germline V gene are LGHNT and FRNRAP. V was clipped by 6 bases and J by 5 bases, with 16 bases between them. CDR3 in DNA: TGTGCTAGTGGAGATCCGGGACAAAGGACTGAAGCTTTCTTT. Amino acid sequence: CASGDPGQRTEAFF.

This chain uses TRBV30 with TRBJ1-2, with 7 bases aligning to TRBD1. J gave up 7 bases and V 0 bases, and 11 bases lay outside the gene matches. CDR1 and CDR2 (germline): GTSNPN, SVGIG (reference sequence). CDR3 length: 15 amino acids. The DNA of the CDR3 is TGTGCCTGGAGTGTACCGGGACCAGGGGGTTTTGGCTACACCTTC. This translates into CAWSVPGPGGFGYTF.

The chain couples TRBV7-6 to TRBJ1-3; 7 bases match TRBD1. The germline V gene encodes CDR1 SGHVS and CDR2 FNYEAQ. This CDR3 is 15 amino acids long. The junction had 4 bases not matched to a gene; V was cut back by 1 base and J by 4 bases. The CDR3 region is CASSLGQGGGNTIYF. The CDR3 DNA follows: TGTGCCAGCAGCTTAGGACAGGGTGGAGGAAACACCATATATTTT. Looking up the rest from reference TRBV7-6 and TRBJ1-3 gives the full variable domain: GAGVSQSPRYKVTKRGQDVALRCDPISGHVSLYWYRQALGQGPEFLTYFNYEAQQDKSGLPNDRFSAERPEGSISTLTIQRTEQRDSAMYRCASSLGQGGGNTIYFGEGSWLTVV.

The chain is built from TRBV5-5 and TRBJ2-1; TRBD1 aligns across 8 bases. CDR3 length: 14 amino acids. Trimming cost V 3 bases and J 7 bases; bases outside gene matches: 6. Germline CDR1 and CDR2: SGHKS and YYEKEE (reference sequence). CDR3 sequence (DNA): TGTGCCAGCAGCTCCTCCTGGACAGGGAATGAGCAGTTCTTC. As protein: CASSSSWTGNEQFF.

V usage is TRBV28 and J usage is TRBJ1-1, with 9 bases aligning to TRBD1. CDR1 and CDR2 (germline): MDHEN, SYDVKM. The CDR3 runs 17 residues. The V and J ends lost 5 bases and 3 bases, in that order; junction bases with no gene match: 13. CDR3 DNA sequence: TGTGCCAGCAGTACCTGGACAGGGGCTTTTTGGGACACTGAAGCTTTCTTT. Amino acids: CASSTWTGAFWDTEAFF.

The chain employs TRBV10-2 and TRBJ1-1; a weak D match, TRBD1 (5 bases). The germline CDR1 and CDR2 sequences are WSHSY and SAAADI. The CDR3 spans 16 residues. Trimming removed 2 bases at V and 4 bases at J, with 17 bases between. CDR3 sequence (DNA): TGCGCCAGCAGTGAGCGCCTGGGTCTCGACAGCACTGAAGCTTTCTTT. Amino acid sequence: CASSERLGLDSTEAFF.

V and J are TRBV6-5 and TRBJ1-6; 10 bases line up with TRBD1. CDR1 MNHEY and CDR2 SVGAGI come from the germline V gene. The CDR3 sequence is 16 residues long. V was pared by 3 bases and J by 7 bases, with 6 bases of the junction left unmatched. The CDR3 DNA is TGTGCCAGCAGTTATGACGGGACAGGGGCCAATTCACCCCTCCACTTT. This sequence encodes CASSYDGTGANSPLHF.